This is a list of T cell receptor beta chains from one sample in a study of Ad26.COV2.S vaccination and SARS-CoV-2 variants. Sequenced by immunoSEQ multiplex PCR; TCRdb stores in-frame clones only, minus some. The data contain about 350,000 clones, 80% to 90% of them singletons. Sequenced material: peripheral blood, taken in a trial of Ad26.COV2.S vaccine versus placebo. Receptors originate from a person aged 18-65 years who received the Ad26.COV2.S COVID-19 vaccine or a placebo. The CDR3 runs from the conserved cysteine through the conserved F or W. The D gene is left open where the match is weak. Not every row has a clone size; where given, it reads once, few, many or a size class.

DNA: TGTGCCACCAGTGACCCCTCAGGGTTCCAAGAGACCCAGTACTTC
CDR3: CATSDPSGFQETQYF
size: .
J: TRBJ2-5
D: .
V: TRBV24-1

DNA: TGTGCCAGCAGCTTGGGAGGGACAGCGGCCTACGAGCAGTACTTC
CDR3: CASSLGGTAAYEQYF
size: .
J: TRBJ2-7
D: TRBD1
V: TRBV5-4

DNA: TGTGCTAGCAGCTCTCCCAGGCGGGGCGGGGAGCTGTTTTTT
CDR3: CASSSPRRGGELFF
size: .
J: TRBJ2-2
D: .
V: TRBV7-7

DNA: TGTGCCAGCAGCTTCGGGACAGGCCCCCAAGAGACCCAGTACTTC
CDR3: CASSFGTGPQETQYF
size: .
J: TRBJ2-5
D: TRBD1
V: TRBV5-5

DNA: TGTGCCAGCCAGCCCGAGCCAGGGTTGGAAAACACCATATATTTT
CDR3: CASQPEPGLENTIYF
size: .
J: TRBJ1-3
D: .
V: TRBV2

DNA: TGTGCTAGCAGTCCCAGGGAGTACGAGCAGTACTTC
CDR3: CASSPREYEQYF
size: .
J: TRBJ2-7
D: .
V: TRBV12-3/TRBV12-4

DNA: TGTGCCAGCAGCTTAGGGGACAGGGGGGACTACGAGCAGTACTTC
CDR3: CASSLGDRGDYEQYF
size: many
J: TRBJ2-7
D: TRBD1
V: TRBV13

DNA: TGTGCCAGCAGTCCCGGAGGGGGGTATGGCTACACCTTC
CDR3: CASSPGGGYGYTF
size: .
J: TRBJ1-2
D: .
V: TRBV28

DNA: TGCAGCGCCTCAGGGCCAGGTGGAACCTACGAGCAGTACTTC
CDR3: CSASGPGGTYEQYF
size: .
J: TRBJ2-7
D: .
V: TRBV29-1

DNA: TGTGCCAGCAGCCCGTTTGCAACTAATGAAAAACTGTTTTTT
CDR3: CASSPFATNEKLFF
size: .
J: TRBJ1-4
D: .
V: TRBV5-5

DNA: TGTGCCAGCAGCCAATTTGAATTGGGCTATGAGCAGTTCTTC
CDR3: CASSQFELGYEQFF
size: .
J: TRBJ2-1
D: .
V: TRBV3-1/TRBV3-2

DNA: TGTGCCAGCAGCTCAACCCTAGCGGGGGATCGCAATGAGCAGTTCTTC
CDR3: CASSSTLAGDRNEQFF
size: .
J: TRBJ2-1
D: TRBD2
V: TRBV11-3

DNA: TGTGCCAGCAGCCCGACCACAGGGTCCTACAATGAGCAGTTCTTC
CDR3: CASSPTTGSYNEQFF
size: .
J: TRBJ2-1
D: .
V: TRBV5-8

DNA: TGTGCCAGCACCCGGACAGGGGGCCGGCAGCCCCAGCATTTT
CDR3: CASTRTGGRQPQHF
size: .
J: TRBJ1-5
D: TRBD1
V: TRBV6-5

DNA: TGTGCCAGCAGCCTAGACGACAGTTCCTACACTGAAGCTTTCTTT
CDR3: CASSLDDSSYTEAFF
size: .
J: TRBJ1-1
D: .
V: TRBV7-9

DNA: TGTGCCAGCAGTTTTCTAGCGGGCAATTATGACCAGTTCTTC
CDR3: CASSFLAGNYDQFF
size: .
J: TRBJ2-1
D: TRBD2
V: TRBV27

DNA: TGTCCTCCAGTCCTGGGACAGCGTTCTTTAGAGACCCAGTACTTC
CDR3: CPPVLGQRSLETQYF
size: .
J: TRBJ2-5
D: .
V: TRBV1

DNA: TGTGCCGGAGGTAAAGCGGGACAGCATAATTCACCCCTCCACTTT
CDR3: CAGGKAGQHNSPLHF
size: once
J: TRBJ1-6
D: TRBD1
V: TRBV19